This T cell receptor (beta chain) was retrieved from a study of T cells in localized non-small cell lung cancer. Broader study findings: When the top 100 tumor clones were examined, a median approximately 54 of them also appeared in the adjacent lung, which was paired and uninvolved.

Comments on this clone: What it binds is unknown.

Profiled with immunoSEQ multiplex PCR; TCRdb holds only in-frame clones, not every one. This table holds 16,000 or so clones, over 70% found once. Germline V gene sequence: CDR1 KGHSH, CDR2 LQKENI. V lost 2 bases and J lost 1; bases outside the gene matches: 3. The CDR3 is 15 amino acids. Specimen: peripheral blood, collected before any cancer treatment. This TCR was sampled from a male donor older than 55 with stage I lung adenocarcinoma. The V call is TRBV18, the J call TRBJ1-1; 8 positions agree with TRBD1. This CDR3 reads CASSPDRGSNTEAFF. The CDR3 DNA follows: TGTGCCAGCTCACCAGACAGGGGTTCGAACACTGAAGCTTTCTTT.